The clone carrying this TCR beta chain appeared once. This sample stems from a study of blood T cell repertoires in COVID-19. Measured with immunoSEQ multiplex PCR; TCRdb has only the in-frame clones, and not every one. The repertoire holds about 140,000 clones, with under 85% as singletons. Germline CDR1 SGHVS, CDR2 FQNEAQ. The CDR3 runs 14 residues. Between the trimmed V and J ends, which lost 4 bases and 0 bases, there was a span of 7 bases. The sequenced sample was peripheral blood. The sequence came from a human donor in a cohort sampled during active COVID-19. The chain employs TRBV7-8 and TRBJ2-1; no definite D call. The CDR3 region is CASSSGSSYNEQFF. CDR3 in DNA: TGTGCCAGCAGCTCAGGTAGCTCCTACAATGAGCAGTTCTTC. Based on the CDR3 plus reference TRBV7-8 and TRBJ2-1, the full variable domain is GAGVSQSPRYKVAKRGQDVALRCDPISGHVSLFWYQQALGQGPEFLTYFQNEAQLDKSGLPSDRFFAERPEGSVSTLKIQRTQQEDSAVYLCASSSGSSYNEQFFGPGTRLTVL.